Listed here is a single T cell receptor (beta chain). The antigen remains undetermined. Generated by immunoSEQ multiplex PCR, the TCRdb table keeps only in-frame clones and is missing some. The sample lists around 50,000 clones, around 93% seen once, with approximately 14% in the top ten. The sample belongs to a study of Tregs in tolerant kidney transplant recipients. General study findings and limits: Antigen-driven expansion was suggested because donor-specific Tregs expanded more than all Tregs in tolerant patients. Nucleotide sequences could not be compared across some patients' samples due to primer changes. No direct test of biological reproducibility was done here.

The nonmyeloablative bone marrow transplants came from related graft donors, with transient mixed chimerism. Thawed PBMCs were FACS-sorted into unstimulated CD4+CD25+CD127- regulatory T cells, CD4+CD25- non-regulatory cells, CD4 and CD8 cells. Germline V gives CDR1 MRHNA, CDR2 SNTAGT. The ends were cut back, 5 bases at V and 8 bases at J, with 9 bases in the middle. The CDR3 length is 11 residues. The input for sequencing was CD8+ T cells from blood (PBMCs), taken 24 months after the transplant. The sequence was obtained from a human patient who received a combined kidney and bone marrow transplant. These T cells may partly come from the graft donor. The chain is built from TRBV6-4 and TRBJ1-1; tentatively, D is TRBD1 (5 bases). CDR3 sequence (DNA): TGTGCCAGCAGTACTTCAGGGGAAGCTTTCTTT. Translation: CASSTSGEAFF.